This TCR beta chain was identified during a study of post-analysis software for immune sequencing data. Points from the study as a whole: In patients, 4 to 6 TRBV segments were more frequent than in controls, with TRBV5-6, TRBV5-1 and TRBV20-1 among them. The normalized Chao1 diversity of multiple sclerosis patients was significantly lower than that of controls.

After removal of 2 bases from V and 2 bases from J, the junction contained 3 bases not matched to a gene. This CDR3 region has 14 residues. Per the germline V gene, CDR1 is SQVTM and CDR2 is ANQGSEA. Prepared TCR beta cDNA libraries contained unique molecular identifiers. TCRdb independently ran MiXCR on the PCR reads; one entry per CDR3 protein. The data hold a few hundred thousand distinct CDR3 sequences, with 34% observed a single time. This clonotype was detected a few times. Its antigen is undetermined. The specimen sequenced was blood. The source is a girl aged 2-17 years with multiple sclerosis. The chain links TRBV29-1 to TRBJ2-1; TRBD1 matches at 7 bases. The CDR3 DNA reads as TGCAGCGTTGAAAAGGGGACAGCCTACAATGAGCAGTTCTTC. Translated, it gives CSVEKGTAYNEQFF.